These T cell receptor beta chains were read from a single sample in a study of OX40 agonist ivuxolimab in advanced cancers. Clones were sequenced by immunoSEQ multiplex PCR, and TCRdb holds only the in-frame ones, with some missing. Among tens of thousands of clones listed, approximately 90% were seen once. This specimen was CD4+ or CD8+ T cells sorted from blood, taken in a trial of the OX40 agonist ivuxolimab. The receptors come from an adult with an advanced solid tumor such as melanoma, head and neck, liver or kidney cancer. Both conserved end residues are part of each CDR3. The D gene is left open where the match is weak. Rows may omit the clone size; those that give it use once, few, many or a size class.

D,V,J,size,DNA,CDR3
.,TRBV7-9,TRBJ2-3,few,TGTGCCAGCAGCGAAGGGGCGGGGGCCACAGATACGCAGTATTTT,CASSEGAGATDTQYF
.,TRBV9,TRBJ2-1,.,TGTGCCAGCAGCGTAGCGGAAAATGAGCAGTTCTTC,CASSVAENEQFF
.,TRBV29-1,TRBJ2-2,.,TGCAGCGTTGAACAGGGGCCAACCGGGATAGGGGAGCTGTTTTTT,CSVEQGPTGIGELFF
.,TRBV4-1,TRBJ2-7,.,TGCGCCAGCAGCCAGGGACCCGTCAAGAGGGAGCAGTACTTC,CASSQGPVKREQYF
.,TRBV29-1,TRBJ2-5,.,TGCAGCGCTGATCGGACCCAAGAGACCCAGTACTTC,CSADRTQETQYF
TRBD1,TRBV18,TRBJ2-7,.,TGTGCCAGCTCGCCGGGACAGGTACCCCAGCAGTACTTC,CASSPGQVPQQYF
TRBD1,TRBV14,TRBJ1-5,few,TGTGCCAGCACTTCCGGGACAGGGTTCAATCAGCCCCAGCATTTT,CASTSGTGFNQPQHF
.,TRBV11-3,TRBJ2-7,.,TGTGCCAGCAGCTTAGGTCGGTCTTCCGAGCAGTACTTC,CASSLGRSSEQYF
TRBD1,TRBV5-1,TRBJ1-2,.,TGCGCCAGCAGCTTGGGACAGGGGGTTTTAGACTATGGCTACACCTTC,CASSLGQGVLDYGYTF
TRBD1,TRBV5-6,TRBJ1-2,.,TGTGCCAGCAGCTTGGACGTACAGGGGGCGCGTATCTATGGCTACACCTTC,CASSLDVQGARIYGYTF
TRBD1,TRBV4-1,TRBJ1-4,.,TGCGCCAGCAGCCAAGAGAGCAGGGGGCGAAGTAATGAAAAACTGTTTTTT,CASSQESRGRSNEKLFF
TRBD1,TRBV7-2,TRBJ1-5,.,TGTGCCAGCAGCTTACCGGGACAGGGGGTTCTTAGCAATCAGCCCCAGCATTTT,CASSLPGQGVLSNQPQHF
.,TRBV7-2,TRBJ1-1,.,TGTGCCAGCGGGATACAGAACACTGAAGCTTTCTTT,CASGIQNTEAFF
.,TRBV2,TRBJ2-1,.,TGTGCCGACAGCGCGGGCAATTCCTACAATGAGCAGTTCTTC,CADSAGNSYNEQFF
.,TRBV30,TRBJ2-7,.,TGTGCCGCGAGAGCCACAGGGCCCTACGAGCAGTACTTC,CAARATGPYEQYF
TRBD1,TRBV2,TRBJ1-5,.,TGTGCCAGCAACTCGGGACAGGGGGCAAATCAGCCCCAGCATTTT,CASNSGQGANQPQHF
.,TRBV13,TRBJ1-1,.,TGTGCCAGCAGCGCCCGGACAGTAAGTCGGGGGAACACTGAAGCTTTCTTT,CASSARTVSRGNTEAFF
.,TRBV9,TRBJ2-5,.,TGTGCCAGCACTCAAGGTTGGGGGGCCCAAGAGACCCAGTACTTC,CASTQGWGAQETQYF
.,TRBV19,TRBJ1-5,.,TGTGCCAGTGAACACACAGGGAACAATCAGCCCCAGCATTTT,CASEHTGNNQPQHF
TRBD1,TRBV7-8,TRBJ2-4,.,TGTGCCAGCAGCTTAGGAACAGGGGGCGGGTTGGCCATTCAGTACTTC,CASSLGTGGGLAIQYF
.,TRBV10-2,TRBJ1-2,few,TGCGCCAGCAGTGACTCCGTGGCTTATGGCTACACCTTC,CASSDSVAYGYTF
.,TRBV5-4,TRBJ2-2,.,TGTGCCAGCAGCTTGCGGTCGGCGGCGAACACCGGGGAGCTGTTTTTT,CASSLRSAANTGELFF
.,TRBV19,TRBJ2-1,.,TGTGCCAGTAGTATATATCGACAGGACTACAATGAGCAGTTCTTC,CASSIYRQDYNEQFF
.,TRBV30,TRBJ1-5,.,TGTGCTGGCAGATCGGGGTACGGTCAGCCCCAGCATTTT,CAGRSGYGQPQHF
TRBD2,TRBV9,TRBJ2-1,.,TGTGCCAGCAGCGCCCAGCGGGGGAGTGACAATGAGCAGTTCTTC,CASSAQRGSDNEQFF
.,TRBV7-2,TRBJ1-2,.,TGTGCCAGCAGCGCCTACTTGGACCTCACTGGCTACACCTTC,CASSAYLDLTGYTF